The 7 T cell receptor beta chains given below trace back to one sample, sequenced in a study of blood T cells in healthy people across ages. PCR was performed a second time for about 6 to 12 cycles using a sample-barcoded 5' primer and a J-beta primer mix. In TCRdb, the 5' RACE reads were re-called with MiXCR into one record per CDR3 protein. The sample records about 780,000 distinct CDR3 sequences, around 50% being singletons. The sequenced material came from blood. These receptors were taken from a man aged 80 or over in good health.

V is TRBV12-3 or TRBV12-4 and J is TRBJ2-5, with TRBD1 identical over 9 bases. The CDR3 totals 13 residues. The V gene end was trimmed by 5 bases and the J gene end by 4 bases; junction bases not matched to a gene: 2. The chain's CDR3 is CASSRTGAETQYF. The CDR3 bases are TGTGCCAGCAGTCGGACAGGGGCAGAGACCCAGTACTTC.

The CDR3 here is CASSEILLGTQYF. The CDR3 nucleotides read TGTGCCAGCAGTGAGATCCTTCTGGGGACGCAGTATTTT. The genes are TRBV6-4 and TRBJ2-3; D uncertain. This CDR3 has 13 amino acids. The V end was cut by 3 bases, the J end by 9 bases, with 13 bases between. Germline assignment: CDR1 MRHNA and CDR2 SNTAGT.

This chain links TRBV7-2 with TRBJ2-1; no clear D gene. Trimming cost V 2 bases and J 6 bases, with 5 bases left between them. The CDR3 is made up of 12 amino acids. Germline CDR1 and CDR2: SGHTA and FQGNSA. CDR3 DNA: TGTGCCAGCAGCTTAAGCCGCAATGAGCAGTTCTTC. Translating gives CASSLSRNEQFF.

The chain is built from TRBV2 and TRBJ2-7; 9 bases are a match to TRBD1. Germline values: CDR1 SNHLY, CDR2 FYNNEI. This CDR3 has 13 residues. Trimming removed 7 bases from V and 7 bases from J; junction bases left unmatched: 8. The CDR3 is CASMDRGYDEQYF. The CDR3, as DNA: TGTGCCAGCATGGACAGGGGATATGATGAGCAGTACTTC.

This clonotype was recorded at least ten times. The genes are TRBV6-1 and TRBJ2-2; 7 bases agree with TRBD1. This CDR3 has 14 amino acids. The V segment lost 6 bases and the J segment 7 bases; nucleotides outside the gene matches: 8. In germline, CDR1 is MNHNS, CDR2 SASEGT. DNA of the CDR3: TGTGCCAGCAGCGTCACAGGGGTTAGCGGGGAGCTGTTTTTT. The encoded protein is CASSVTGVSGELFF.

CDR3 coding DNA: TGTGCCAGCAGTTACGGGAGAGGGGGCGCAGGAGAGACCCAGTACTTC. Its protein product is CASSYGRGGAGETQYF. The chain combines TRBV6-6 with TRBJ2-5; 7 nucleotides agree with TRBD1. This CDR3 has 16 amino acids. The junction had 10 bases not matched to a gene; V was cut back by 2 bases and J by 4 bases. Looked up from germline, CDR1 is MNHNY and CDR2 is SVGAGI (reference sequence).

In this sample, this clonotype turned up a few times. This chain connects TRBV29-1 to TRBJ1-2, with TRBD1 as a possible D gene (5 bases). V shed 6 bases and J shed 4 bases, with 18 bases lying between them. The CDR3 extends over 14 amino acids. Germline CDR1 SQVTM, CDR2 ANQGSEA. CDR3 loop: CSVGRAGSGYGYTF. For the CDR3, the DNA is TGCAGCGTGGGGAGGGCAGGGTCTGGCTATGGCTACACCTTC.